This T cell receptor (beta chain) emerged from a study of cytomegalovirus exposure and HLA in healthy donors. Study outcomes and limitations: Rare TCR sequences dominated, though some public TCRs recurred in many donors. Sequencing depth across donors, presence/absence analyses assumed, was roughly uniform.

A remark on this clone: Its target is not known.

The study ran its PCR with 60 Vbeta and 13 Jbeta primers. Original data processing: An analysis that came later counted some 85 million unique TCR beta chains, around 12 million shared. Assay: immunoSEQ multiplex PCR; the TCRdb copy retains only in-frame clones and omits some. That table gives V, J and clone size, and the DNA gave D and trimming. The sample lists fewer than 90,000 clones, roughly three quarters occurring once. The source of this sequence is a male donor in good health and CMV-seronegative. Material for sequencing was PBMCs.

For the CDR3, the DNA is TGTGCCAGCAGTATTGGAGGGGTCACTGAAGCTTTCTTT. As protein: CASSIGGVTEAFF. The chain has TRBV28 and TRBJ1-1, with a weak D call TRBD1 (5 bases). The ends were cut back, 5 bases at V and 4 bases at J, with 11 bases in the middle. Germline CDR1 and CDR2: MDHEN and SYDVKM. This CDR3 has 13 amino acids.